This T cell receptor (beta chain) was captured in a study of cytomegalovirus exposure and HLA in healthy donors. Profiled with immunoSEQ multiplex PCR; TCRdb holds only in-frame clones, not every one. The data hold over 250,000 clones, with about 85% observed a single time. The clonotype was recovered from a woman in her 30s in good health and CMV-seropositive. The sample taken for sequencing was PBMCs.

Here the CDR3 DNA reads TGTGCCACTAGGAAGACCCCGCCTGAGTACGAGCAGTACTTC. It codes for CATRKTPPEYEQYF. The rearrangement joins TRBV9 to TRBJ2-7; D gene unclear. The CDR3 contains 14 residues. V was clipped by 9 bases and J by 4 bases, with 20 bases between them. Germline assignment: CDR1 SGDLS and CDR2 YYNGEE.